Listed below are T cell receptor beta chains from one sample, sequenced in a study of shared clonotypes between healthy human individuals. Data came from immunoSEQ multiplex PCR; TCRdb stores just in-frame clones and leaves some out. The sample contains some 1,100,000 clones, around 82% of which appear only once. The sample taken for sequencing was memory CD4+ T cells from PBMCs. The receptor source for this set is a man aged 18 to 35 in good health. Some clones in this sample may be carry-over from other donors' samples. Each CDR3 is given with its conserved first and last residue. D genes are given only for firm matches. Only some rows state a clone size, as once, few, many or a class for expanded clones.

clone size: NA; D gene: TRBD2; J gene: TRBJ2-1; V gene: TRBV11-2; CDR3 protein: CASSLAGTRYGQFF; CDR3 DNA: TGTGCCAGCAGCTTAGCTGGGACTAGATATGGGCAGTTCTTC
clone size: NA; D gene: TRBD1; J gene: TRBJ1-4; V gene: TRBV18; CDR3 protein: CASSPTGADEKLFF; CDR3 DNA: TGTGCCAGCTCACCAACAGGGGCAGATGAAAAACTGTTTTTT
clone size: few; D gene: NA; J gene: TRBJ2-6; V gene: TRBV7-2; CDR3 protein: CASSFGGAGANVLTF; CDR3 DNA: TGTGCCAGCAGCTTCGGGGGCGCGGGGGCCAACGTCCTGACTTTC
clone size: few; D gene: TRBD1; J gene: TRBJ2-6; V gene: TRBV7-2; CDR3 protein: CASSLVAGQGLANVLTF; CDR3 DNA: TGTGCCAGCAGCTTAGTAGCCGGACAGGGGTTGGCCAACGTCCTGACTTTC
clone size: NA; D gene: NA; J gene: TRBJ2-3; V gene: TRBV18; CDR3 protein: CASSFDRSTDTQYF; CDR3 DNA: TGTGCCAGCTCCTTCGACAGAAGCACAGATACGCAGTATTTT
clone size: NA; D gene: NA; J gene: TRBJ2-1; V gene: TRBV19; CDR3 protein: CASSPLPGRTPGLQQFF; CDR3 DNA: TGTGCCAGTAGCCCCCTCCCCGGTCGGACACCGGGGCTCCAGCAGTTCTTC
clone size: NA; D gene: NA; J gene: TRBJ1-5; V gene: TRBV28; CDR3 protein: CASSLRGQPQHF; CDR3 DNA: TGTGCCAGCAGTTTACGTGGTCAGCCCCAGCATTTT
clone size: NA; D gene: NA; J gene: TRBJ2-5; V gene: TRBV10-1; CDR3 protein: CASSDRQETQYF; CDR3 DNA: TGCGCCAGCAGTGACAGGCAAGAGACCCAGTACTTC
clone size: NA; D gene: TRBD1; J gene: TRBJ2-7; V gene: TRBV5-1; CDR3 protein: CASSSQGESYEQYF; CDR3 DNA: TGCGCCAGCAGCTCACAGGGGGAGTCCTACGAGCAGTACTTC
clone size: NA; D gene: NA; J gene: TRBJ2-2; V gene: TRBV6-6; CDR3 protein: CASSPPRLGNTGELFF; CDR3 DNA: TGTGCCAGCAGTCCCCCCCGGTTAGGAAACACCGGGGAGCTGTTTTTT
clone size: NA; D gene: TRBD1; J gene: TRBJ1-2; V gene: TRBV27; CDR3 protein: CASSSHDRAYGYTF; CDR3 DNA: TGTGCCAGCAGTTCGCACGACAGGGCCTATGGCTACACCTTC
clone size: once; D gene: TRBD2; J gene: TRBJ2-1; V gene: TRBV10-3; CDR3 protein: CATGLAGASEQFF; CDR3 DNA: TGTGCCACGGGACTAGCGGGAGCTAGTGAGCAGTTCTTC
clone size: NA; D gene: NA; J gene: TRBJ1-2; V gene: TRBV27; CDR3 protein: CASRNIGFGYTF; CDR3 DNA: TGTGCCAGCAGAAATATTGGGTTTGGCTACACCTTC
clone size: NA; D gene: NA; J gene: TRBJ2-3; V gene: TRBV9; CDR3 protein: CASSVSSTDTQYF; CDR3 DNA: TGTGCCAGCAGCGTAAGTAGCACAGATACGCAGTATTTT
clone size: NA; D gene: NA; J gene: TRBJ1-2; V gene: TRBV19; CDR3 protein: CASSSLYGYTF; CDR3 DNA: TGTGCCAGTAGTTCCCTCTATGGCTACACCTTC